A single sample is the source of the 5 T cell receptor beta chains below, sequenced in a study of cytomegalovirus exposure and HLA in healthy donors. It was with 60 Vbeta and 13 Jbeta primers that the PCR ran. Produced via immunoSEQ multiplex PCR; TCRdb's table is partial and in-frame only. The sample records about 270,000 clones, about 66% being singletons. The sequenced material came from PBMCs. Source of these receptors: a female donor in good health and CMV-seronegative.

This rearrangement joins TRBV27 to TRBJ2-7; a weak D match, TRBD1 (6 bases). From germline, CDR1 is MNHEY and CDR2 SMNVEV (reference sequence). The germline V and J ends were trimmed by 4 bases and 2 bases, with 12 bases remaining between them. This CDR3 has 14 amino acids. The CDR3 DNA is TGTGCCAGCAGTTACGGGGCAGGGGCCTACGAGCAGTACTTC. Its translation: CASSYGAGAYEQYF.

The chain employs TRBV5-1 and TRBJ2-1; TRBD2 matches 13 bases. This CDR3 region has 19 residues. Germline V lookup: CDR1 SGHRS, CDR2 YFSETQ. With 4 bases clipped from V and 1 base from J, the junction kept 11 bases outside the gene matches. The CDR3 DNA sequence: TGCGCCAGCAGCCTAGGGACTAGCGGGACGATGAATTCCTACAATGAGCAGTTCTTC. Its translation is CASSLGTSGTMNSYNEQFF.

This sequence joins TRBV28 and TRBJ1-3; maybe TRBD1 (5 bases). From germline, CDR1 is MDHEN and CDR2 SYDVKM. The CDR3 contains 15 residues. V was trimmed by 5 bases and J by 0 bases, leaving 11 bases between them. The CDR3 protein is CASSGGASSGNTIYF. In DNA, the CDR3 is TGTGCCAGCAGTGGCGGGGCCAGCTCTGGAAACACCATATATTTT.

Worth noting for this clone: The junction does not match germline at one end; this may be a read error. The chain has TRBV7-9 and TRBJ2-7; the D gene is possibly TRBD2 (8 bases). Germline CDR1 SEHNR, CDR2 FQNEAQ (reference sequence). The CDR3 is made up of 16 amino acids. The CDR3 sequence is CSSSLVGGGRTYEQYF. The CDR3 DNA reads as TGTTCCAGCAGCTTAGTAGGGGGCGGGAGGACTTACGAGCAGTACTTC.

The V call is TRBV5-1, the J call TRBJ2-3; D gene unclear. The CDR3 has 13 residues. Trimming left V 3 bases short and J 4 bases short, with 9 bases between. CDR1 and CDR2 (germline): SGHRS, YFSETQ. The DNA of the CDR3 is TGCGCCAGCAGCTCCGCAGGCGCAGATACGCAGTATTTT. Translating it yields CASSSAGADTQYF.